This T cell receptor (beta chain) was profiled in a study of blood T cell repertoires in COVID-19. On the study more broadly: Both acute and convalescent COVID-19 samples were obtained from the United States, Italy and Spain. Sources were T cells, B-cell-depleted T cells, or PBMCs; the material itself was cDNA or gDNA.

Per the germline V gene, CDR1 is WSHSY and CDR2 is SAAADI. CDR3 length: 15 residues. The ends lost 8 bases at V and 7 bases at J; junction bases unmatched: 10. Per the authors' pipeline: How many nucleated cells were present was estimated from reference gene primer amplification. Some clones are missing from TCRdb's copy, which holds only in-frame ones; the method was immunoSEQ multiplex PCR. V, J and clone size reflect that table, while D and trimming were determined from the DNA. The table has around 160,000 clones, about 82% seen once. This chain uses TRBV10-2 with TRBJ1-4; 10 positions agree with TRBD1. Sequencing used peripheral blood. This receptor was taken from a woman between 35 and 50 years old with active or convalescent COVID-19. CDR3 nucleotides: TGCGCCAGCCGAAGGCGACAGGGGGCGGCTGAAAAACTGTTTTTT. Translation gives CASRRRQGAAEKLFF.